A selection of T cell receptor beta chains follows, all from one sample in a study of blood T cell repertoires in COVID-19. The method was immunoSEQ multiplex PCR; TCRdb's version includes in-frame clones alone and lacks a portion of them. The repertoire includes about 97,000 clones, roughly 82% of them detected once, and roughly 4.4% sits in the top ten. Source material: peripheral blood. The receptors stem from a human donor in a cohort sampled during active COVID-19. Each CDR3 is given with its conserved first and last residue. Size is stated for part of the rows, as once, few or many counts, or as a class when the clone is expanded.

>NA|TRBV3-1/TRBV3-2|TRBJ2-2
CASSQEVLAGWTGELFF
>NA|TRBV28|TRBJ1-5
CASRPGEIRPQHF
>NA|TRBV2|TRBJ1-2
CASSEADRSNYGYTF
>NA|TRBV7-9|TRBJ2-7
CASSLLGARSYEQYF
>NA|TRBV14|TRBJ2-1
CASSQQGLDEQFF
>NA|TRBV18|TRBJ2-5
CASSLGRQETQYF
>NA|TRBV11-3|TRBJ1-3
CASSLQVTGNTIYF
>NA|TRBV28|TRBJ2-3
CASSPDRLAGGTDTQYF
>NA|TRBV6-2/TRBV6-3|TRBJ1-5
CASSYAPGAEYGNQPQHF
>NA|TRBV6-2/TRBV6-3|TRBJ1-2
CASSLNRGYGYTF
>NA|TRBV5-1|TRBJ1-6
CASSLGAGQGISPLHF
>NA|TRBV2|TRBJ2-7
CASSLPGQVGEQYF
>once|TRBV19|TRBJ2-2
CASSIGQGNTGELFF
>NA|TRBV28|TRBJ2-1
CASSSPGTSGYNEQFF
>once|TRBV5-1|TRBJ2-3
CASSSSGAFTDTQYF
>NA|TRBV7-9|TRBJ1-3
CASSLGTVNTIYF
>NA|TRBV4-1|TRBJ1-1
CASSQPTENTEAFF
>NA|TRBV5-1|TRBJ2-3
CASSLSIAGVSTDTQYF
>NA|TRBV2|TRBJ2-2
CASTTTGETGELFF
>NA|TRBV5-1|TRBJ1-1
CASSYSIQNTEAFF
>NA|TRBV3-1/TRBV3-2|TRBJ2-1
CASSRTSGGLNEQFF
>NA|TRBV3-1/TRBV3-2|TRBJ1-1
CASSLQGLEAFF
>once|TRBV11-3|TRBJ1-1
CASSLSTGRATEAFF
>NA|TRBV19|TRBJ2-1
CASSTGQGINEQFF
>NA|TRBV5-1|TRBJ1-1
CASSSGSYVEAFF
>NA|TRBV7-2|TRBJ1-6
CASSLTGGGSPLHF
>NA|TRBV25-1|TRBJ1-2
CASSAGENYGYTF
>NA|TRBV5-6|TRBJ2-3
CASTRTSGGTDTQYF
>NA|TRBV5-4|TRBJ1-1
CASRNMNTEAFF
>NA|TRBV6-2/TRBV6-3|TRBJ1-1
CASSNDRRMNTEAFF
>NA|TRBV9|TRBJ2-2
CASSVAGQTNTGELFF
>NA|TRBV5-1|TRBJ2-1
CASSLRTSLGNEQFF
>NA|TRBV19|TRBJ1-2
CASSIRRIYGYTF
>NA|TRBV2|TRBJ2-2
CASWDRVQRELFF
>NA|TRBV6-6|TRBJ1-2
CASSKGTADGYTF
>NA|TRBV28|TRBJ1-1
CASSSPGGNTEAFF
>once|TRBV6-5|TRBJ1-2
CASSGQALGYGYTF
>NA|TRBV18|TRBJ1-4
CASSPQDRINEKLFF
>once|TRBV11-3|TRBJ1-1
CASSNGGTGRTEAFF
>NA|TRBV7-2|TRBJ1-2
CASSSSLQGNYGYTF
>NA|TRBV4-3|TRBJ2-5
CASSQEAGRAQETQYF
>NA|TRBV4-3|TRBJ2-7
CASSQFRGSSYEQYF
>NA|TRBV5-6|TRBJ1-1
CASSLVYGENTEAFF
>NA|TRBV5-6|TRBJ2-2
CASSLGGQGVTGELFF
>NA|TRBV24-1|TRBJ1-2
CATSDQNRNYGYTF
>NA|TRBV9|TRBJ2-1
CASSVIASGLYNEQFF
>NA|TRBV9|TRBJ1-2
CASSVGAGTGYTF